These 6 T cell receptor beta chains share one sample of origin, sequenced in a study of post-analysis software for immune sequencing data. The antigens these receptors bind are not known. Study observations and caveats: TRBV5-6, TRBV5-1 and TRBV20-1 were among a few TRBV segments more frequent in patients than controls.

cDNA libraries of TCR beta carried unique molecular identifiers. From the PCR reads, TCRdb called clonotypes with MiXCR, one entry per CDR3 protein. The table lists fewer than 550,000 distinct CDR3 sequences, around 36% of them singletons. The sequenced sample consisted of blood. All receptors derive from a girl aged 2-17 years with multiple sclerosis.

This clonotype was observed a few times. The gene calls are TRBV7-7 and TRBJ2-5; perhaps TRBD2 as D (6 bases). CDR3 size: 15 residues. V was pared by 1 base and J by 4 bases, with 13 bases between. Germline V gene lookup returns CDR1 SSHAT and CDR2 FNYEAQ (reference sequence). CDR3 sequence (DNA): TGTGCCAGCAGCTTAGGACGGGGGATAGGAGAGACCCAGTACTTC. Encoded protein: CASSLGRGIGETQYF.

The chain recombines TRBV5-1 with TRBJ2-2; 7 bases are a match to TRBD1. The V gene end was trimmed by 4 bases and the J gene end by 1 base; junction bases not matched to a gene: 4. Looked up from germline, CDR1 is SGHRS and CDR2 is YFSETQ. The CDR3 covers 15 residues. CDR3 loop: CASSKGQLNTGELFF. DNA of the CDR3: TGCGCCAGCAGCAAGGGACAGCTGAACACCGGGGAGCTGTTTTTT.

This clonotype was detected only a few times. The chain is built from TRBV9 and TRBJ2-1; TRBD2 aligns across 10 bases. V was pared by 0 bases and J by 4 bases, with 1 base of the junction left unmatched. The CDR3 has 15 amino acids. Germline values: CDR1 SGDLS, CDR2 YYNGEE. For the CDR3, the DNA is TGTGCCAGCAGCGTAGGAGCGGGGGGGTACAATGAGCAGTTCTTC. Protein product: CASSVGAGGYNEQFF.

This clonotype has just a few counts. The rearrangement links TRBV4-1 to TRBJ1-1; 7 bases align to TRBD1. Germline V gene lookup returns CDR1 MGHRA and CDR2 YSYEKL. This CDR3 is 13 amino acids long. J lost 8 bases, V lost 1 base, and 4 bases had no gene match. DNA for the CDR3: TGCGCCAGCAGCCAAGGACAGGGTGTAGAAGCTTTCTTT. Amino acid sequence: CASSQGQGVEAFF.

This chain links TRBV5-1 with TRBJ2-1, with 14 nucleotides matching TRBD2. The ends lost 3 bases at V and 8 bases at J; junction bases unmatched: 10. This CDR3 spans 17 amino acids. Germline CDR1 reads SGHRS; CDR2 reads YFSETQ. This chain's CDR3 is CASSSGLAGERVDEQFF. As DNA, the CDR3 is TGCGCCAGCAGCTCGGGACTAGCGGGGGAAAGGGTCGATGAGCAGTTCTTC. The full variable domain, with the rest looked up from reference TRBV5-1 and TRBJ2-1, is KAGVTQTPRYLIKTRGQQVTLSCSPISGHRSVSWYQQTPGQGLQFLFEYFSETQRNKGNFPGRFSGRQFSNSRSEMNVSTLELGDSALYLCASSSGLAGERVDEQFFGPGTRLTVL.

This chain links TRBV10-3 with TRBJ1-5; 8 bases fit TRBD1. Trimming cost V 4 bases and J 7 bases; bases outside gene matches: 18. Germline CDR1 and CDR2: ENHRY and SYGVKD. The CDR3 runs 18 residues. Here the CDR3 reads CAISGSQDGQGNGQPQHF. For the CDR3, the DNA is TGTGCCATCAGTGGCTCCCAAGACGGACAGGGAAACGGACAGCCCCAGCATTTT.